The 28 T cell receptor beta chains reported below all come from one sample, sequenced in a study of shared clonotypes between healthy human individuals. Cells designated naive CD8 were CD45RO-negative and were positively selected for CCR7, with terminally differentiated effector memory CD45RA+ cells excluded. TCRdb's copy holds only in-frame clones and misses some; the assay was immunoSEQ multiplex PCR. The sample has hundreds of thousands of clones; approximately 96% are singletons. Input material: naive CD8+ T cells sorted from blood. The receptors originated from a woman aged 25 to 39 in good health.

CDR3 region: CTSTPNPSEASPSSYNEQFF. The DNA of the CDR3 is TGCACCAGCACCCCCAACCCCTCGGAGGCTAGCCCAAGCTCCTACAATGAGCAGTTCTTC. V gene TRBV1 combines with J gene TRBJ2-1; TRBD2, the table's D call, lacks a check against the DNA. TRBV1 is assigned pseudogene status. The CDR3 runs to 20 residues.

The gene calls are TRBV25-1 and TRBJ2-1, with D perhaps TRBD1 (5 bases). The CDR3 runs 15 residues. Germline CDR1 and CDR2: MGHDK and SYGVNS. V was cut by 5 bases and J by 6 bases, with 17 bases left in between. In DNA form, the CDR3 reads TGTGCCAGCAGTTTTTTTAGGGGCAGCCCCAATGAGCAGTTCTTC. This encodes CASSFFRGSPNEQFF.

The J gene is TRBJ1-5, the V gene TRBV27; TRBD1 is a possible D gene (6 bases). The V gene lost 2 bases and the J gene lost 2 bases, with 10 bases spanning the gap. Germline loops: CDR1 MNHEY, CDR2 SMNVEV (reference sequence). The CDR3 covers 15 residues. The CDR3: CASSLQSGGNQPQHF. The CDR3 nucleotides are TGTGCCAGCAGTTTACAGTCAGGGGGCAATCAGCCCCAGCATTTT.

V and J are TRBV5-1 and TRBJ2-2, with 10 bases identical to TRBD2. Germline CDR1 and CDR2: SGHRS and YFSETQ. There are 16 residues in the CDR3. V dropped 0 bases and J dropped 6; count of bases not matched to a gene: 5. This CDR3 is CASSLVAGGPAGELFF. The CDR3 nucleotides are TGCGCCAGCAGCTTGGTAGCGGGAGGCCCAGCCGGGGAGCTGTTTTTT.

The chain joins TRBV28 to TRBJ2-7; TRBD1 matches 9 bases. The CDR3 totals 18 residues. The germline gives CDR1 MDHEN, CDR2 SYDVKM. J lost 1 base, V lost 7 bases, and 17 bases had no gene match. This CDR3 reads CASTPRGTGILTSYEQYF. CDR3 nucleotides: TGTGCCAGCACGCCCCGCGGGACAGGGATATTAACTTCCTACGAGCAGTACTTC.

The chain recombines TRBV28 with TRBJ1-5; no definite D call. The CDR3 sequence is 10 residues long. Germline CDR1 is MDHEN and CDR2 is SYDVKM. V was cut by 11 bases and J by 4 bases, with 6 bases left in between. CDR3 coding DNA: TGTGCCTCCGAGAATCAGCCCCAGCATTTT. It yields the protein CASENQPQHF.

The chain combines TRBV11-2 with TRBJ2-7, with TRBD1 matching over 7 bases. The CDR3 runs to 13 residues. V shed 3 bases, J shed 6 bases, and the junction held 5 bases outside the gene matches. Germline values: CDR1 SGHAT, CDR2 FQNNGV. CDR3 nucleotide sequence: TGTGCCAGCAGCTTGGAACAGGGGAGCGAGCAGTACTTC. Protein: CASSLEQGSEQYF.

V gene TRBV19 combines with J gene TRBJ2-1; D remains unclear. Trimming stripped 3 bases from V and 0 bases from J, with 12 bases between. In germline, CDR1 is LNHDA, CDR2 SQIVND (reference sequence). There are 16 residues in the CDR3. The CDR3 coding sequence is TGTGCCAGTAGTATCGCTACTCTCAGCTCCTACAATGAGCAGTTCTTC. Translated, it gives CASSIATLSSYNEQFF.

This sequence joins TRBV27 and TRBJ2-1, with TRBD2 matching over 8 bases. The CDR3 has 16 amino acids. Unmatched junction bases numbered 16, after V lost 7 bases and J lost 8 bases. Germline V gives CDR1 MNHEY, CDR2 SMNVEV (reference sequence). CDR3 sequence (DNA): TGTGCCAGCACCCCCCTGGGGCTAGCGGGTAGTGATGAGCAGTTCTTC. It codes for CASTPLGLAGSDEQFF.

The CDR3 coding sequence is TGTGCCAGCATACGGGGGGATTCGACGCAGTATTTT. It specifies CASIRGDSTQYF. The chain carries TRBV2 and TRBJ2-3; 7 bases align to TRBD2. The CDR3 contains 12 residues. The germline V gene has CDR1 SNHLY and CDR2 FYNNEI. J was trimmed by 9 bases and V by 7 bases; bases with no gene match: 7.

This chain uses TRBV6-5 with TRBJ1-1; maybe TRBD1 (5 bases). The CDR3 extends over 15 amino acids. Trimming left V 2 bases short and J 1 base short, with 11 bases between. Per germline, CDR1 MNHEY and CDR2 SVGAGI. For the CDR3, the DNA is TGTGCCAGCAGTTACAACACAGGTGGGAACACTGAAGCTTTCTTT. It specifies CASSYNTGGNTEAFF.

This clone occurred once. The chain carries TRBV6-6 and TRBJ2-7; 7 bases are shared with TRBD2. Losses at the gene ends were 5 bases for V and 3 bases for J; bases not matched to a gene: 4. Germline V lookup: CDR1 MNHNY, CDR2 SVGAGI (reference sequence). The CDR3 is 13 residues long. In nucleotides, the CDR3 is TGTGCCAGCAGTCGGGAGGACTACTACGAGCAGTACTTC. Its translation is CASSREDYYEQYF.

The V gene is TRBV7-2, the J gene TRBJ2-5; no clear D. Trimming stripped 1 base from V and 4 bases from J, with 13 bases between. This CDR3 spans 15 amino acids. Germline V gives CDR1 SGHTA, CDR2 FQGNSA. Here the CDR3 DNA reads TGTGCCAGCAGCTTAGGTTCCGGGTTGTTAGAGACCCAGTACTTC. Amino acids: CASSLGSGLLETQYF. Using reference TRBV7-2 and TRBJ2-5 for the parts outside the CDR3, the full variable domain is GAGVSQSPSNKVTEKGKDVELRCDPISGHTALYWYRQSLGQGLEFLIYFQGNSAPDKSGLPSDRFSAERTGGSVSTLTIQRTQQEDSAVYLCASSLGSGLLETQYFGPGTRLLVL.

The chain combines TRBV7-8 with TRBJ1-5; D unresolved. The CDR3 has 15 amino acids. Deletions cut 5 bases from V and 7 bases from J, with 18 bases between. In germline, CDR1 is SGHVS, CDR2 FQNEAQ. CDR3 residues: CASSPKLGAGQPQHF. The CDR3 nucleotides are TGTGCCAGCAGCCCTAAATTAGGCGCCGGGCAGCCCCAGCATTTT.

This clone has a single count. The V gene is TRBV11-2, the J gene TRBJ2-3, with 8 bases that match TRBD2. The germline V gene encodes CDR1 SGHAT and CDR2 FQNNGV. The CDR3 consists of 15 residues. J was trimmed by 3 bases and V by 3 bases; bases with no gene match: 5. Here the CDR3 DNA reads TGTGCCAGCAGCTTTGACGGGAGGGAGACAGATACGCAGTATTTT. Translation: CASSFDGRETDTQYF.

The chain joins TRBV7-2 to TRBJ2-1; TRBD1 aligns across 7 bases. J was trimmed by 5 bases and V by 1 base; bases with no gene match: 11. The germline CDR1 and CDR2 sequences are SGHTA and FQGNSA. This CDR3 region has 17 residues. CDR3 nucleotides: TGTGCCAGCAGCTTAGTTCTTTACGGGACAGTCAACAATGAGCAGTTCTTC. Protein product: CASSLVLYGTVNNEQFF.

The genes are TRBV10-2 and TRBJ2-1; a possible D gene is TRBD2 (5 bases). The CDR3 sequence is 17 residues long. Trimming cost V 2 bases and J 8 bases, with 22 bases left between them. Looked up from germline, CDR1 is WSHSY and CDR2 is SAAADI. The CDR3 sequence: CASSEDPGVGGYDEQFF. For the CDR3, the DNA is TGCGCCAGCAGTGAGGACCCTGGTGTCGGAGGATATGATGAGCAGTTCTTC.

The chain recombines TRBV29-1 with TRBJ2-5, with D maybe TRBD1 (6 bases). The V end was cut by 7 bases, the J end by 2 bases, with 20 bases between. This CDR3 comprises 15 residues. The V gene's germline CDR1 is SQVTM and CDR2 ANQGSEA. The CDR3 DNA is TGCAGCGCCGGAGAGCAGGGGACCTTTCAAGAGACCCAGTACTTC. This gives the protein CSAGEQGTFQETQYF.

The rearrangement joins TRBV28 to TRBJ2-1, with 7 bases lining up with TRBD1. CDR1 and CDR2 from the germline V gene are MDHEN and SYDVKM. This CDR3 is built from 16 residues. The trim removed 4 bases at V and 2 bases at J, leaving 8 bases unmatched. This CDR3 reads CASSSPRTGPYNEQFF. CDR3 in DNA: TGTGCCAGCAGTTCCCCCAGGACAGGACCCTACAATGAGCAGTTCTTC.

This rearrangement joins TRBV6-4 to TRBJ2-5; TRBD2 aligns across 10 bases. Germline loops: CDR1 MRHNA, CDR2 SNTAGT. Trimming removed 0 bases from V and 5 bases from J; junction bases left unmatched: 9. This CDR3 contains 17 residues. This CDR3 is CASSDSRLAGEEETQYF. In DNA, the CDR3 is TGTGCCAGCAGTGACTCGCGGCTAGCGGGAGAGGAGGAGACCCAGTACTTC.

This sequence joins TRBV29-1 and TRBJ1-2; D is ambiguous. The CDR3 is 15 amino acids. V lost 1 base and J lost 5, with 17 bases in between. Germline V lookup: CDR1 SQVTM, CDR2 ANQGSEA. CDR3 protein: CSVEALLVGSYGYTF. The CDR3 DNA follows: TGCAGCGTTGAAGCACTGCTGGTTGGATCATATGGCTACACCTTC.

The rearrangement joins TRBV9 to TRBJ2-7; 7 nucleotides agree with TRBD2. There are 14 residues in the CDR3. The germline V gene has CDR1 SGDLS and CDR2 YYNGEE. V dropped 0 bases and J dropped 4; count of bases not matched to a gene: 4. The CDR3 DNA is TGTGCCAGCAGCGTAGGGCTAGCGGAGTACGAGCAGTACTTC. Encoded protein: CASSVGLAEYEQYF. The full variable domain, its missing parts supplied by reference TRBV9 and TRBJ2-7, is DSGVTQTPKHLITATGQRVTLRCSPRSGDLSVYWYQQSLDQGLQFLIQYYNGEERAKGNILERFSAQQFPDLHSELNLSSLELGDSALYFCASSVGLAEYEQYFGPGTRLTVT.

The CDR3 reads CASSIDPGGEQYF. In DNA, the CDR3 is TGTGCCAGTAGTATAGATCCAGGAGGAGAGCAGTACTTC. The V call is TRBV19, the J call TRBJ2-7; maybe TRBD2 (5 bases). Per germline, CDR1 LNHDA and CDR2 SQIVND (reference sequence). With 0 bases removed from V and 7 bases from J, the gap between germline ends came to 10 bases. CDR3 length equals 13 residues. Together with reference TRBV19 and TRBJ2-7, the CDR3 gives the full variable domain: DGGITQSPKYLFRKEGQNVTLSCEQNLNHDAMYWYRQDPGQGLRLIYYSQIVNDFQKGDIAEGYSVSREKKESFPLTVTSAQKNPTAFYLCASSIDPGGEQYFGPGTRLTVT.

This chain uses TRBV27 with TRBJ1-1, with 10 bases that match TRBD1. V gave up 5 bases and J gave up 5 bases; unmatched junction bases: 8. Germline lookup yields CDR1 MNHEY and CDR2 SMNVEV (reference sequence). This CDR3 is 15 amino acids long. The CDR3 DNA reads TGTGCCAGCAGTGACGGGACAGGGGCGAGTACTGAAGCTTTCTTT. Its translation is CASSDGTGASTEAFF.

This chain connects TRBV7-8 to TRBJ1-5; no clear D gene. The CDR3 contains 13 residues. Trimming took 4 bases from V and 2 from J, leaving 6 bases between them. Germline V lookup: CDR1 SGHVS, CDR2 FQNEAQ. CDR3 in DNA: TGTGCCAGCAGCTCATCCGGCAATCAGCCCCAGCATTTT. The encoded protein is CASSSSGNQPQHF.

The chain recombines TRBV20-1 with TRBJ2-7, with TRBD2 matching over 10 bases. The CDR3 length is 11 residues. The germline V gene encodes CDR1 DFQATT and CDR2 SNEGSKA (reference sequence). The CDR3 region has the DNA TGCAGCGGACTAGCGGAGTACGAGCAGTACTTC. Amino acids: CSGLAEYEQYF.

Only one count was recorded for this clone. This same CDR3 is encoded by further DNA sequences in the sample. The chain carries TRBV9 and TRBJ2-7; TRBD2 matches at 10 bases. Germline V gene sequence: CDR1 SGDLS, CDR2 YYNGEE. The length of the CDR3 is 15 residues. Trimming cost V 0 bases and J 2 bases; bases outside gene matches: 2. The CDR3 is CASSVGLAGAYEQYF. Written as DNA, the CDR3 is TGTGCCAGCAGCGTAGGACTAGCGGGTGCCTACGAGCAGTACTTC.

The CDR3 here is CASSVSGFGELFF. The CDR3 nucleotides read TGTGCCAGCAGCGTCAGCGGGTTTGGGGAGCTGTTTTTT. The chain couples TRBV9 to TRBJ2-2; tentatively, D is TRBD2 (6 bases). Per germline, CDR1 SGDLS and CDR2 YYNGEE. The CDR3 spans 13 residues. Deletions cut 2 bases from V and 8 bases from J, with 10 bases between.